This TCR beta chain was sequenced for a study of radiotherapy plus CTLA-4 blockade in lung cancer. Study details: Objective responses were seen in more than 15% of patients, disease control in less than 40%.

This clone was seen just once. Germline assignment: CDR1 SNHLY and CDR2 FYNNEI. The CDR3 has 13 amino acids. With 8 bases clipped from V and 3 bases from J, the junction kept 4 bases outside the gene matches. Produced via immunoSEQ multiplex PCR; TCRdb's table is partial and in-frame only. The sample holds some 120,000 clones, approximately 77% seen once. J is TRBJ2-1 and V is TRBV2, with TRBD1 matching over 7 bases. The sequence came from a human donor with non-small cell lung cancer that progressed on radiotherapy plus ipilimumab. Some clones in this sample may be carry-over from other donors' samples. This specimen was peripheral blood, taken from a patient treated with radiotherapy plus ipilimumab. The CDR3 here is CASGNRGYNEQFF. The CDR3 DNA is TGTGCCAGCGGAAACAGGGGCTACAATGAGCAGTTCTTC.